A selection of T cell receptor beta chains follows, all from one sample in a study of early stage breast cancer tumors. Libraries were prepared by immunoSEQ multiplex PCR; TCRdb keeps only in-frame clonotypes and omits some of them. This sample has over 25,000 clones; 55% to 75% occur once, and the top ten carry roughly a third. Sequencing used blood. These receptors were collected from a person between 45 and 65 years old with breast cancer. CDR3s include the opening cysteine and the closing phenylalanine or tryptophan. Each record gives: V gene, J gene, clone size, D gene, CDR3 protein, CDR3 DNA. The D gene is left open where the match is weak. The size entry is marked missing in some rows and otherwise reads once, few, many or a size class.

v_call: TRBV6-4
j_call: TRBJ2-7
clone_size: few
d_call: .
cdr3_aa: CASSDRGRSYEQYF
cdr3_nt: TGTGCCAGCAGTGACAGGGGTCGGTCCTACGAGCAGTACTTC

v_call: TRBV5-4
j_call: TRBJ1-1
clone_size: .
d_call: .
cdr3_aa: CASSPQVASNTEAFF
cdr3_nt: TGTGCCAGCAGCCCGCAGGTAGCGAGCAACACTGAAGCTTTCTTT

v_call: TRBV7-2
j_call: TRBJ2-6
clone_size: few
d_call: TRBD2
cdr3_aa: CASSSEPGGSGANVLTF
cdr3_nt: TGTGCCAGCAGCTCCGAGCCGGGGGGCTCTGGGGCCAACGTCCTGACTTTC

v_call: TRBV7-9
j_call: TRBJ2-3
clone_size: .
d_call: TRBD2
cdr3_aa: CASSLGLRGGGTDTQYF
cdr3_nt: TGTGCCAGCAGCTTAGGTCTTCGGGGGGGAGGCACAGATACGCAGTATTTT

v_call: TRBV5-1
j_call: TRBJ2-7
clone_size: .
d_call: .
cdr3_aa: CASSLQGLTYEQYF
cdr3_nt: TGCGCCAGCAGCTTACAAGGACTAACCTACGAGCAGTACTTC

v_call: TRBV5-1
j_call: TRBJ1-1
clone_size: .
d_call: TRBD1
cdr3_aa: CASSFGTGGMNTEAFF
cdr3_nt: TGCGCCAGCAGCTTCGGGACAGGGGGCATGAACACTGAAGCTTTCTTT

v_call: TRBV6-6
j_call: TRBJ2-3
clone_size: once
d_call: TRBD2
cdr3_aa: CASTPGFGGGTDTQYF
cdr3_nt: TGTGCCAGCACTCCAGGCTTCGGGGGGGGAACAGATACGCAGTATTTT

v_call: TRBV15
j_call: TRBJ2-1
clone_size: .
d_call: TRBD2
cdr3_aa: CATSRQRGLADNEQFF
cdr3_nt: TGTGCCACCAGCAGACAACGGGGACTAGCGGACAATGAGCAGTTCTTC

v_call: TRBV7-2
j_call: TRBJ1-2
clone_size: .
d_call: .
cdr3_aa: CASSFPGFKGYTF
cdr3_nt: TGTGCCAGCAGCTTTCCCGGGTTTAAGGGCTACACCTTC

v_call: TRBV4-1
j_call: TRBJ2-1
clone_size: .
d_call: TRBD2
cdr3_aa: CASSQVVAGGSEQFF
cdr3_nt: TGCGCCAGCAGCCAAGTGGTAGCGGGAGGTTCTGAGCAGTTCTTC

v_call: TRBV5-1
j_call: TRBJ2-6
clone_size: few
d_call: .
cdr3_aa: CASSSGPPTGANVLTF
cdr3_nt: TGCGCCAGCAGCTCCGGGCCACCGACTGGGGCCAACGTCCTGACTTTC

v_call: TRBV5-1
j_call: TRBJ2-1
clone_size: .
d_call: TRBD2
cdr3_aa: CASSWAGGANNEQFF
cdr3_nt: TGCGCCAGCAGCTGGGCCGGGGGGGCGAACAATGAGCAGTTCTTC

v_call: TRBV10-3
j_call: TRBJ1-2
clone_size: .
d_call: TRBD1
cdr3_aa: CAIRTGGLPNYGYTF
cdr3_nt: TGTGCCATACGGACAGGGGGCCTACCCAACTATGGCTACACCTTC

v_call: TRBV5-1
j_call: TRBJ1-2
clone_size: few
d_call: .
cdr3_aa: CASGEDGNYGYTF
cdr3_nt: TGCGCCAGCGGCGAAGACGGGAACTATGGCTACACCTTC